The entry that follows covers one T cell receptor beta chain sequence. This entry is derived from a study of blood T cell repertoires in COVID-19. Study as a whole: COVID-19 samples from acute and convalescent phases originated in the United States, Italy and Spain. PBMCs, B-cell-depleted T cells, or T cells provided the cDNA or gDNA that made up the material.

Authors' analysis steps: The assay estimated nucleated cells by amplifying reference gene primers. Generated by immunoSEQ multiplex PCR, the TCRdb table keeps only in-frame clones and is missing some. Clonal size and the V and J genes are those of that table, whereas D and trimming came from the DNA. The repertoire holds tens of thousands of clones, with about 87% as singletons. V trimming: 5 bases; J trimming: 4 bases; junction bases outside the gene matches: 10. Germline V gene lookup returns CDR1 LGHNT and CDR2 FRNRAP. CDR3 size: 17 residues. Sequencing was performed on peripheral blood. The rearrangement uses TRBV12-5 and TRBJ2-2, with TRBD2 identical over 10 bases. The sequence came from a woman aged 50 to 60 with acute or convalescent COVID-19. The CDR3 reads CASGPPLTSGVTGELFF. DNA of the CDR3: TGTGCTAGTGGTCCCCCACTAACTAGCGGGGTCACCGGGGAGCTGTTTTTT.